This T cell receptor beta chain was obtained from a study of blood T cell repertoires in COVID-19 (dated by TCRdb to 2020 to 2021). With respect to the entire study: Samples covering the acute and convalescent phases of COVID-19 were provided by collaborators in the United States, Italy and Spain. The prospective study material was composed of cDNA or gDNA derived from T cells, B-cell-depleted T cells, or PBMCs. The dataset comprised deeply sampled blood TCRbeta repertoires from subjects exposed to, actively infected with, or recovered from COVID-19. The repertoires were made available in a free public database intended to serve as a resource for research on the immune response to SARS-CoV-2. Samples were obtained from the ongoing ImmuneRACE study (first 160 participants) and from 1,200 or so subjects provided by 6 global collaborators. Sample metadata almost always included a de-identified subject ID, COVID-19 status, age in years and sex. Where available, HLA class I and class II types were obtained from metadata supplied by the sample provider rather than from assay-based typing. Here is what the overall study found, with its caveats: How much clinical and demographic metadata was included differed by source and by participant, and the metadata was provided uncurated.

TCRbeta CDR3 regions were amplified from genomic DNA using the immunoSEQ Assay, a bias-controlled multiplex PCR. On the authors' methods: Within the assay, amplification of reference gene primers was used to estimate how many nucleated cells each sample contained. Sequence reads were collapsed and filtered to measure the absolute abundance of every unique TCRbeta CDR3 rearrangement. Productive Simpson clonality was computed per sample as the square root of Simpson's diversity index over productive rearrangements. TCRdb limited this immuneACCESS table to in-frame rearrangements with V and J called. A share of clones is missing; checked studies link under half to unresolved V genes, and the rest is unexplained. V and J calls and clone size are as listed in that table; D and trimming were resolved from the DNA. The sample includes 250,000 to 300,000 clones, with about 85% observed a single time. The ten largest make up roughly 4% of the sample.

The collaborating institutions used their own protocols to collect whole blood in K2EDTA tubes. Collaborator samples were shipped for TCRbeta analysis as frozen whole blood, isolated PBMCs, or DNA extracted from either sample type. On this clone itself: Its recognized antigen is unknown. Base qualities are not at hand, and no much larger clone is one base apart.

Sample: peripheral blood. The clonotype originates from a man younger than 35 with active or convalescent COVID-19.

The CDR3 region has the sequence CASSGQGAGNIQYF. The DNA sequence reads TGCGCCAGCAGCGGACAGGGGGCAGGGAACATTCAGTACTTC. The chain uses TRBV5-1 and TRBJ2-4; TRBD1 fits 11 bases in the junction. From the germline V gene, CDR1 is SGHRS and CDR2 is YFSETQ. V loses 4 bases at its end and J loses 7 bases; junction bases beyond the gene matches: 4. The CDR3 sequence holds 14 residues, the cysteine and phenylalanine included. Only CDR3 DNA remains: 42 bases, in frame from the first base.